Listed below are T cell receptor beta chains from one sample, sequenced in a study of T-cell memory formation after mild COVID-19. From the 5' RACE reads, TCRdb called clonotypes with MiXCR, one entry per CDR3 protein. The repertoire holds 70,000 to 95,000 distinct CDR3 sequences, roughly 13% seen once, with roughly 40% in the top ten. Specimen: PBMCs or a T cell subset sorted from them (not recorded which). The source is a man aged 18 to 35 who had mild COVID-19 (a few samples of this study predate the infection). Cell type and time point are not known. Both conserved end residues are part of each CDR3. The D gene is left open where the match is weak. Expanded clones are given a class, and other clones once, few, many or no size at all.

abundance	d_gene	j_gene	v_gene	CDR3nt	CDR3aa
.	TRBD1	TRBJ2-1	TRBV7-8	TGTGCCAGCAGCTTAAGAGGACAGGGGAATGAGCAGTTCTTC	CASSLRGQGNEQFF
.	.	TRBJ1-2	TRBV2	TGTGCCAGCAGGGGACGAGCTGTTGGCTACACCTTC	CASRGRAVGYTF
few	.	TRBJ2-5	TRBV3-1	TGTGCCAGCAGCCACAAACCGAGGGTTTTTGGACCTCAAGAGACCCAGTACTTC	CASSHKPRVFGPQETQYF
.	.	TRBJ2-5	TRBV7-8	TGTGCCAGCATCCCCGGGGCGGGGGCTCAAGAGACCCAGTACTTC	CASIPGAGAQETQYF
.	.	TRBJ2-7	TRBV2	TGTGCCAGCAGTTTCGACGGATACGAGCAGTACTTC	CASSFDGYEQYF
few	.	TRBJ2-2	TRBV6-6	TGTGCCAGCAGTCCGCTTCAGGGGTCGCGCACCGGGGAGCTGTTTTTT	CASSPLQGSRTGELFF
many	.	TRBJ2-3	TRBV20-1	TGCAGTGCAGAACCCCGGGGGCCAGATACGCAGTATTTT	CSAEPRGPDTQYF
.	TRBD2	TRBJ2-5	TRBV12-3/TRBV12-4	TGTGCCAGCTCCACCGTGGATAGCGGGGACCAAGAGACCCAGTACTTC	CASSTVDSGDQETQYF
few	.	TRBJ2-4	TRBV6-2/TRBV6-3	TGTGCCAGCAGTTCTTATCAGGAGATTCAGTACTTC	CASSSYQEIQYF
few	.	TRBJ2-5	TRBV11-3	TGTGCCAGCAGCGCACAGGTGGGAGAGACCCAGTACTTC	CASSAQVGETQYF
few	.	TRBJ1-1	TRBV3-1	TGTGCCAGCAGCCAAGTTGGTTTAGCTTTCTTT	CASSQVGLAFF
.	.	TRBJ1-5	TRBV19	TGTGCCAGTCTGTCAGGTGAGACAGGCCGCAATCAGCCCCAGCATTTT	CASLSGETGRNQPQHF
.	.	TRBJ1-1	TRBV6-2/TRBV6-3	TGTGCCAGCAGTTACTTGAACACTGAAGCTTTCTTT	CASSYLNTEAFF
.	.	TRBJ1-2	TRBV7-6	TGTGCCAGCAGCATCCTGGACGGTAGTTATGGCTACACCTTC	CASSILDGSYGYTF
.	.	TRBJ1-1	TRBV7-9	TGTGCCAGCAGCTTGGGCCAGGCTGAAGCTTTCTTT	CASSLGQAEAFF
.	.	TRBJ2-6	TRBV7-9	TGTGCCAGCAGCCAGAGGAGGGGATCGCTCGCCAACGTCCTGACTTTC	CASSQRRGSLANVLTF
few	.	TRBJ1-5	TRBV6-2/TRBV6-3	TGTGCCAGCAGTTTCGCAGGGTATGGCAATCAGCCCCAGCATTTT	CASSFAGYGNQPQHF
.	.	TRBJ2-7	TRBV5-4	TGTGCCAGCAGCCGGACAGACTCCTACGAGCAGTACTTC	CASSRTDSYEQYF
.	.	TRBJ1-1	TRBV20-1	TGCAGTGCTAGATCTCGACTCGGATCCACTGAAGCTTTCTTT	CSARSRLGSTEAFF
few	TRBD2	TRBJ2-2	TRBV6-6	TGTGCCAGCAGTCCGGGACTAGCGGGGGGGAACACCGGGGAGCTGTTTTTT	CASSPGLAGGNTGELFF
few	.	TRBJ2-2	TRBV19	TGTGCCAGTAGTATGATGACAGAAACCGGGGAGCTGTTTTTT	CASSMMTETGELFF
few	TRBD2	TRBJ2-3	TRBV3-1	TGTGCCAGCAGCCACTCCACTAGCGGGGGGTCCGATACGCAGTATTTT	CASSHSTSGGSDTQYF
.	.	TRBJ2-3	TRBV7-7	TGTGCTAGCAGCCCCCTGGGGGAGGCGCAGTATTTT	CASSPLGEAQYF
once	TRBD2	TRBJ2-3	TRBV4-1	TGCGCCAGCAGCCACGAGGGCAGCGGGGGGGGCACAGATACGCAGTATTTT	CASSHEGSGGGTDTQYF
.	.	TRBJ2-2	TRBV2	TGTGCCAGCAGTCGAGACCAGAACACCGGGGAGCTGTTTTTT	CASSRDQNTGELFF
.	.	TRBJ2-7	TRBV20-1	TGCAGTGCTGTTAGGGCCTACGAGCAGTACTTC	CSAVRAYEQYF
.	.	TRBJ2-7	TRBV27	TGTGCCAGCAGTTTCAGGGTCTCCTACGAGCAGTACTTC	CASSFRVSYEQYF
.	.	TRBJ2-1	TRBV13	TGTGCCAGCACCATGGGAACCGGTGAGCAGTTCTTC	CASTMGTGEQFF
few	TRBD1	TRBJ2-7	TRBV5-4	TGTGCCAGCAGCTGGGGGGACAGGGGAGCCTACGAGCAGTACTTC	CASSWGDRGAYEQYF
.	.	TRBJ2-2	TRBV6-4	TGTGCCAGCAGCGACTCCGGGACAAGTGCCACCGGGGAGCTGTTTTTT	CASSDSGTSATGELFF
few	.	TRBJ1-1	TRBV12-3/TRBV12-4	TGTGCCAGCAGTGGGCGAAGCATTCAGGGGAACACTGAAGCTTTCTTT	CASSGRSIQGNTEAFF
few	.	TRBJ2-3	TRBV12-3/TRBV12-4	TGTGCCAGCAGTAACCCAGATACGCAGTATTTT	CASSNPDTQYF
few	TRBD1	TRBJ1-2	TRBV5-5	TGTGCCAGCACCTTAGGCCCGGACAGGGGTTACACCTTC	CASTLGPDRGYTF
few	TRBD1	TRBJ1-1	TRBV29-1	TGCAGCGTTGTTATGGCAGGGGGCAACACTGAAGCTTTCTTT	CSVVMAGGNTEAFF
few	.	TRBJ1-1	TRBV7-9	TGTGCCAGCAGTTATCGAGGGGGGGACACTGAAGCTTTCTTT	CASSYRGGDTEAFF
many	.	TRBJ2-5	TRBV4-1	TGCGCCAGCAGCCAAGGCCGGGACCCCGAGGGGGAGACCCAGTACTTC	CASSQGRDPEGETQYF
few	TRBD1	TRBJ2-7	TRBV6-6	TGTGCCAGAAGGAAGGACAGGTACGAGCAGTACTTC	CARRKDRYEQYF
.	.	TRBJ2-5	TRBV7-9	TGTGCCAGCACCCACCCTTCGTTCCAAGAGACCCAGTACTTC	CASTHPSFQETQYF
.	.	TRBJ2-7	TRBV12-3/TRBV12-4	TGTGCCAGCAGTTTGTACCAGGGCTACGAGCAGTACTTC	CASSLYQGYEQYF